This T cell receptor beta chain was retrieved from a study of PD-1 blockade in classical Hodgkin lymphoma. This clone was picked up one time. The time point here: cycle 4 day 1 (C4D1), after five to seven weeks of nivolumab. No patient escaped relapse after autologous stem cell transplantation, and brentuximab vedotin exposure varied. Assay used: immunoSEQ multiplex PCR; TCRdb lists only in-frame clones, some missing. The table has roughly 46,000 clones, roughly 80% seen once. CDR1 is SGHRS, CDR2 YFSETQ, per germline. V trimming: 0 bases; J trimming: 5 bases; junction bases outside the gene matches: 4. The CDR3 runs 14 residues.

The material sequenced was peripheral blood mononuclear cells (PBMCs), taken before the fourth cycle of nivolumab. The chain employs TRBV5-1 and TRBJ2-7, with TRBD1 matching over 8 bases. The TCR was taken from a human donor with classical Hodgkin lymphoma. Here the CDR3 DNA reads TGCGCCAGCAGCTTGGTTGGGACAGGCGACGAGCAGTACTTC. Its translation is CASSLVGTGDEQYF.